This T cell receptor (beta chain) comes out of a study of T cell responses to AZD1222 COVID-19 vaccine. Regarding the study as a whole: Spike-spanning, vaccine-associated CD4 TCRs were dominant at 160-218 and 743-854.

TCRdb's copy holds only in-frame clones and misses some; the assay was immunoSEQ multiplex PCR. The sample lists around 120,000 clones, 70% to 90% seen once, with under 20% in the top ten. As concerns this clone: Its antigen is still unknown.

CDR1 is SGHTA and CDR2 is FQGNSA in the germline V gene. The CDR3 runs 14 residues. V shed 6 bases and J 5 bases; nucleotides not matched to a gene: 7. The chain links TRBV7-2 to TRBJ2-7; 10 bases are shared with TRBD1. Sequencing was performed on peripheral blood, taken 28 days after the second AZD1222 dose. The source is an adult who received the AZD1222 COVID-19 vaccine. The CDR3: CASRAGQGSHEQYF. The CDR3 DNA follows: TGTGCCAGCAGGGCGGGACAGGGGTCCCACGAGCAGTACTTC.